The 13 T cell receptor beta chains below come from one sample, sequenced in a study of blood T cell repertoires in COVID-19. Repertoires were generated with immunoSEQ multiplex PCR, while TCRdb's copy carries only in-frame clones and drops some. The repertoire holds some 25,000 clones, 92% seen once, with approximately 30% in the top ten. The sample was peripheral blood. The receptors here all came from an older man with active COVID-19.

The V gene is TRBV5-6, the J gene TRBJ2-7; 8 nucleotides match TRBD2. The trim removed 3 bases at V and 2 bases at J, leaving 4 bases unmatched. The germline V gene encodes CDR1 SGHDT and CDR2 YYEEEE. The CDR3 runs to 14 residues. CDR3: CASSSPGGPYEQYF. The DNA for the CDR3 is TGTGCCAGCAGCTCGCCGGGGGGGCCCTACGAGCAGTACTTC. The full variable domain, with the rest looked up from reference TRBV5-6 and TRBJ2-7, is DAGVTQSPTHLIKTRGQQVTLRCSPKSGHDTVSWYQQALGQGPQFIFQYYEEEERQRGNFPDRFSGHQFPNYSSELNVNALLLGDSALYLCASSSPGGPYEQYFGPGTRLTVT.

This rearrangement joins TRBV5-1 to TRBJ2-5; tentatively, D is TRBD2 (5 bases). V was pared by 0 bases and J by 5 bases, with 11 bases between. Per the germline V gene, CDR1 is SGHRS and CDR2 is YFSETQ. The CDR3 extends over 14 amino acids. The CDR3 is CASSLGTSMETQYF. In DNA form, the CDR3 reads TGCGCCAGCAGCTTGGGTACTAGTATGGAGACCCAGTACTTC.

This clone was recorded only once. This chain uses TRBV7-9 with TRBJ2-1; D might be TRBD2 (5 bases). The germline V gene encodes CDR1 SEHNR and CDR2 FQNEAQ (reference sequence). Trimming left V 0 bases short and J 4 bases short, with 16 bases between. This CDR3 has 17 residues. In DNA form, the CDR3 reads TGTGCCAGCAGCTTAGCGGGATCGAGGGAACGGTACAATGAGCAGTTCTTC. Translating gives CASSLAGSRERYNEQFF.

This chain uses TRBV14 with TRBJ1-1; D may be TRBD1 (5 bases). Germline-derived CDR1 and CDR2 are SGHDN and FVKESK. V lost 3 bases to trimming and J lost 3 bases, with 14 bases between them. The CDR3 sequence is 15 residues long. Here the CDR3 reads CASSQFTGGYTEAFF. The CDR3 nucleotides are TGTGCCAGCAGCCAGTTCACAGGCGGTTACACTGAAGCTTTCTTT.

The V and J genes are TRBV7-2 and TRBJ1-2; D is possibly TRBD1 (6 bases). V was cut by 4 bases and J by 1 base, with 7 bases left in between. Germline V gene lookup returns CDR1 SGHTA and CDR2 FQGNSA. The CDR3 covers 13 residues. The CDR3 nucleotides read TGTGCCAGCAGCTCACAGGGTAACTATGGCTACACCTTC. Protein sequence: CASSSQGNYGYTF.

This sequence joins TRBV7-3 and TRBJ2-6, with 7 bases matching TRBD1. The CDR3 has 15 amino acids. Germline V CDR1 and CDR2: SGHTA, FQGTGA. V trimming: 2 bases; J trimming: 2 bases; junction bases outside the gene matches: 0. The CDR3 here is CASSLGQAGANVLTF. The CDR3 DNA is TGTGCCAGCAGCTTAGGACAGGCTGGGGCCAACGTCCTGACTTTC. Combining the CDR3 with reference TRBV7-3 and TRBJ2-6 gives the whole variable domain GAGVSQTPSNKVTEKGKYVELRCDPISGHTALYWYRQSLGQGPEFLIYFQGTGAADDSGLPNDRFFAVRPEGSVSTLKIQRTERGDSAVYLCASSLGQAGANVLTFGAGSRLTVL.

This clone is deemed hyperexpanded (1% or more). The rearrangement joins TRBV28 to TRBJ2-1, with 10 nucleotides matching TRBD2. The CDR3 length is 16 residues. V gave up 3 bases and J gave up 7 bases; unmatched junction bases: 9. Germline CDR1 MDHEN, CDR2 SYDVKM. This chain's CDR3 is CASSFPEREGSNEQFF. The CDR3 DNA is TGTGCCAGCAGTTTCCCAGAGCGGGAGGGTAGTAATGAGCAGTTCTTC.

Details on this clone: An end of the junction differs from the germline gene, which may be a read error. The chain uses TRBV12-5 and TRBJ2-5; 9 bases match TRBD2. Germline CDR1 is LGHNT and CDR2 is FRNRAP. The CDR3 is 16 amino acids. The CDR3 is CASGLVASGAQEAQYF. CDR3 DNA: TGTGCTAGTGGTTTGGTAGCTAGCGGGGCCCAAGAGGCCCAGTACTTC.

This clone occurred a few times. The chain couples TRBV3-1 (or the pseudogene TRBV3-2) to TRBJ2-7; D is unresolved. The CDR3 contains 14 residues. Germline CDR1 is LGHDT and CDR2 is YNNKEL (reference sequence). Between the trimmed V and J ends, which lost 0 bases and 2 bases, there was a span of 8 bases. In DNA, the CDR3 is TGTGCCAGCAGCCAAGAGACATATCCCTACGAGCAGTACTTC. Amino acid sequence: CASSQETYPYEQYF.

The chain links TRBV11-3 to TRBJ1-6; no definite D call. Germline V CDR1 and CDR2: SGHNT, YENEEA. CDR3 length: 13 amino acids. Between the trimmed V and J ends, which lost 4 bases and 7 bases, there was a span of 8 bases. CDR3 coding DNA: TGTGCCAGCAGCTCATTTAGCAATTCACCCCTCCACTTT. Amino acid sequence: CASSSFSNSPLHF.

This chain connects TRBV30 to TRBJ1-1; TRBD1 matches 7 bases. This CDR3 has 12 amino acids. Germline CDR1 and CDR2: GTSNPN and SVGIG (reference sequence). V lost 3 bases and J lost 7; bases outside the gene matches: 5. Here the CDR3 reads CAWSMTGFEAFF. The CDR3 DNA is TGTGCCTGGAGCATGACAGGGTTTGAAGCTTTCTTT.

The CDR3 DNA is TGTGCCAGTAGCATGGCGGGGGCCGGGGAGCTGTTTTTT. Its translation: CASSMAGAGELFF. The V gene is TRBV19, the J gene TRBJ2-2; 7 bases line up with TRBD2. From germline, CDR1 is LNHDA and CDR2 SQIVND (reference sequence). The V gene end was trimmed by 6 bases and the J gene end by 6 bases; junction bases not matched to a gene: 4. This CDR3 is 13 amino acids long.

CDR3: CASSKKDRGHQPQHF. In DNA form, the CDR3 reads TGTGCCAGTAGCAAAAAGGACAGGGGGCATCAGCCCCAGCATTTT. This chain joins TRBV19 and TRBJ1-5; 11 nucleotides match TRBD1. CDR1 and CDR2 (germline): LNHDA, SQIVND (reference sequence). The CDR3 runs to 15 residues. V lost 6 bases, J lost 5 bases, and 6 bases stayed unmatched. Based on the CDR3 plus reference TRBV19 and TRBJ1-5, the full variable domain is DGGITQSPKYLFRKEGQNVTLSCEQNLNHDAMYWYRQDPGQGLRLIYYSQIVNDFQKGDIAEGYSVSREKKESFPLTVTSAQKNPTAFYLCASSKKDRGHQPQHFGDGTRLSIL.